This T cell receptor beta chain was documented in a study of shared clonotypes between healthy human individuals. This table comes from immunoSEQ multiplex PCR, and its TCRdb copy is limited to in-frame clones, with some not included. The sample includes about 2.3 million clones, more than 85% seen only once; the top ten take 0.3% to 0.4%. Losses at the gene ends were 3 bases for V and 5 bases for J; bases not matched to a gene: 10. The CDR3 is 15 residues long. CDR1 is SGHTS and CDR2 is YDEGEE in the germline V gene. Points from the study as a whole: It was expected that sequencing depth would affect clonotype sharing among donors.

CD4+ cells underwent separation, giving CD45RA+ naive and CD45RA-negative memory subsets. Regarding this clone: Its antigen is still unknown.

What was sequenced was naive CD4+ T cells from PBMCs. The subset is: CD45RA+ positively selected. This sequence joins TRBV5-8 and TRBJ1-1; TRBD1 agrees at 7 bases. The TCR sequence derives from a man between 18 and 35 years old in good health. Some clones in this sample may be carry-over from other donors' samples. The CDR3 bases are TGTGCCAGCAGCTATTACAGGGGAGTAGTTACTGAAGCTTTCTTT. Translated: CASSYYRGVVTEAFF.